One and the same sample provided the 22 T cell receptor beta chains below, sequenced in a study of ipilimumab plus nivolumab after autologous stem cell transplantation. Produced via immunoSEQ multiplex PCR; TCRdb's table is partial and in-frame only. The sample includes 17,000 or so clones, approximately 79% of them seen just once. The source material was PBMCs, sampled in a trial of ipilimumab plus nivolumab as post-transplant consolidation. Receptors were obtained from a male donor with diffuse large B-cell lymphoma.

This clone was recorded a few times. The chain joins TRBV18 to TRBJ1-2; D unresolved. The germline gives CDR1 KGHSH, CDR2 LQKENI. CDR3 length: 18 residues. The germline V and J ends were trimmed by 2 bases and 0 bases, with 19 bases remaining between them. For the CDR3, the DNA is TGTGCCAGCTCACCAAGAGCGGGGTCGCCGTTAGCTAACTATGGCTACACCTTC. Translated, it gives CASSPRAGSPLANYGYTF. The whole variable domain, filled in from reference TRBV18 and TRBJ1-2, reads NAGVMQNPRHLVRRRGQEARLRCSPMKGHSHVYWYRQLPEEGLKFMVYLQKENIIDESGMPKERFSAEFPKEGPSILRIQQVVRGDSAAYFCASSPRAGSPLANYGYTFGSGTRLTVV.

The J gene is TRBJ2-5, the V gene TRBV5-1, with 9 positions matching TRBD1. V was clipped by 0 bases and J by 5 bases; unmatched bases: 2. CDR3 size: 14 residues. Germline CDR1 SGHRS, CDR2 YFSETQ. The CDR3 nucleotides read TGCGCCAGCAGCTTGGTCGGACAGGGGGAGACCCAGTACTTC. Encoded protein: CASSLVGQGETQYF. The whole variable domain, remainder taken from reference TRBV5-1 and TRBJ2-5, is KAGVTQTPRYLIKTRGQQVTLSCSPISGHRSVSWYQQTPGQGLQFLFEYFSETQRNKGNFPGRFSGRQFSNSRSEMNVSTLELGDSALYLCASSLVGQGETQYFGPGTRLLVL.

CDR3 DNA sequence: TGTGCCAGCAGTAGCCTCTACAATGAGCAGTTCTTC. Residues: CASSSLYNEQFF. The chain carries TRBV27 and TRBJ2-1, with unresolved D. This CDR3 spans 12 amino acids. Trimming took 5 bases from V and 3 from J, leaving 5 bases between them. Per germline, CDR1 MNHEY and CDR2 SMNVEV (reference sequence).

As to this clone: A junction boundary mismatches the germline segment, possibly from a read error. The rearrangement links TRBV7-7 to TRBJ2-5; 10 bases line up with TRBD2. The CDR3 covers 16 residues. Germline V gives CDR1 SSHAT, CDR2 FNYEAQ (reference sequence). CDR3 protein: CASSLGSGGYQETQYF. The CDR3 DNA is TGTGCTAGCAGCTTAGGTAGCGGGGGGTACCAAGAGACCCAGTACTTC.

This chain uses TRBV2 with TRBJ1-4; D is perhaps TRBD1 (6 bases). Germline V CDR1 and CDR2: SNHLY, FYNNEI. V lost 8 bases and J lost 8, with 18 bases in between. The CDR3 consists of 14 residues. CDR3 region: CASSVQGSEEKLFF. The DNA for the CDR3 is TGTGCCAGCTCTGTACAGGGATCGGAGGAAAAACTGTTTTTT.

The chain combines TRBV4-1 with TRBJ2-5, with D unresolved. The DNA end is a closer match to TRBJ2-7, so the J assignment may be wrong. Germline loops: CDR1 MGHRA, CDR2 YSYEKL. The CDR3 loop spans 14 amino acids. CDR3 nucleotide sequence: TGCGCCAGCAGCCGGCGACCGGGCGCCTACGAGCAGTACTTC. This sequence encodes CASSRRPGAYEQYF.

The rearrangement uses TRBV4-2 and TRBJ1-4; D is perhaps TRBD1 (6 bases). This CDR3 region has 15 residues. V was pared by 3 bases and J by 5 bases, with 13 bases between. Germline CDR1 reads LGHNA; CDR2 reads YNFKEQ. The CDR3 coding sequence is TGTGCCAGCAGCCAGGCCAGGGGTAGGAATGAAAAACTGTTTTTT. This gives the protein CASSQARGRNEKLFF.

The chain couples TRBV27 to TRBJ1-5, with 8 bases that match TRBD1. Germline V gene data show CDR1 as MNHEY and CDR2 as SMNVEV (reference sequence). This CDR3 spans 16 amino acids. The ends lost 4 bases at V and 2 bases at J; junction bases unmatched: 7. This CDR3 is CASSSKDREGNQPQHF. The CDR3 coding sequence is TGTGCCAGCAGTTCGAAGGACAGGGAAGGCAATCAGCCCCAGCATTTT.

The CDR3 region has the DNA TGCGCCAGCAGTGAGGTCGGACTAGCAAGTAATGAGCAGTTCTTC. Translated, it gives CASSEVGLASNEQFF. The V call is TRBV10-1, the J call TRBJ2-1, with 8 nucleotides matching TRBD2. The ends lost 2 bases at V and 7 bases at J; junction bases unmatched: 7. The CDR3 contains 15 residues. CDR1 is WNHNN, CDR2 SYGVQD, per germline (reference sequence).

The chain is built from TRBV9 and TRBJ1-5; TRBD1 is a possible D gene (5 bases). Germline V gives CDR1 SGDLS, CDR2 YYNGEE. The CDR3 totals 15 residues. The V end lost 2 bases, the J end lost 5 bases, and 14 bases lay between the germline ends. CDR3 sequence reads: CASSVSGQGHQPQHF. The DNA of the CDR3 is TGTGCCAGCAGCGTCTCGGGTCAGGGTCATCAGCCCCAGCATTTT.

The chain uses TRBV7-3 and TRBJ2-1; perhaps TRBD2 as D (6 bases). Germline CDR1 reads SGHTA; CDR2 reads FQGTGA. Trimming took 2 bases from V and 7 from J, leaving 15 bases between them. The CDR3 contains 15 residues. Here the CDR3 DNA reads TGTGCCAGCAGCTTAGGGAACCAGGGAGGAAATGAGCAGTTCTTC. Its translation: CASSLGNQGGNEQFF.

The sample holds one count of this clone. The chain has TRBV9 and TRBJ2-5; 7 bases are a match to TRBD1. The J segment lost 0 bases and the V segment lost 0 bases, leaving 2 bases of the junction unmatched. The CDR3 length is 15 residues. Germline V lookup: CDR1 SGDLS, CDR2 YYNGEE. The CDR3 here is CASSVGDSYQETQYF. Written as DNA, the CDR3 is TGTGCCAGCAGCGTAGGGGACAGTTACCAAGAGACCCAGTACTTC. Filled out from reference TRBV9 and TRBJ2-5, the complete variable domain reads DSGVTQTPKHLITATGQRVTLRCSPRSGDLSVYWYQQSLDQGLQFLIQYYNGEERAKGNILERFSAQQFPDLHSELNLSSLELGDSALYFCASSVGDSYQETQYFGPGTRLLVL.

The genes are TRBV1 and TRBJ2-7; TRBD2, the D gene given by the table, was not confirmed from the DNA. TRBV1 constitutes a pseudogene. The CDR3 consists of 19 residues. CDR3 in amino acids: CTSSQDGQRGLAGFYEQYF. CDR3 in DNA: TGCACCAGCAGCCAAGATGGCCAGAGAGGACTAGCGGGGTTCTACGAGCAGTACTTC.

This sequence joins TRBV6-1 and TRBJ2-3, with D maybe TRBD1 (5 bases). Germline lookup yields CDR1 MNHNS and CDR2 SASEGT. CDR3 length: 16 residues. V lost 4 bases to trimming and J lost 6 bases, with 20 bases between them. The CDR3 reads CASSAPAGYSLDTQYF. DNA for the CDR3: TGTGCCAGCAGTGCCCCAGCAGGGTATTCTTTGGATACGCAGTATTTT.

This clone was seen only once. Here the CDR3 reads CASRPGLLGAFTDTQYF. In DNA, the CDR3 is TGTGCCAGCAGGCCGGGGCTCTTAGGGGCTTTCACAGATACGCAGTATTTT. The chain couples TRBV5-4 to TRBJ2-3; either TRBD1 or TRBD2 may supply D (5 bases each). Germline-derived CDR1 and CDR2 are SGHNT and YYREEE (reference sequence). This CDR3 spans 17 amino acids. Trimming took off 5 bases at V and 2 bases at J, with 21 bases between the two ends.

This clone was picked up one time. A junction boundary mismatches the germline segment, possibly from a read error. The CDR3 coding sequence is TGTGCCAGCAGCCTAGCCGGCGGGAGAGGAGATACGCAGTATTTT. Encoded protein: CASSLAGGRGDTQYF. The J gene is TRBJ2-3, the V gene TRBV7-6; 7 positions match TRBD2. The CDR3 has 15 amino acids. The V gene's germline CDR1 is SGHVS and CDR2 FNYEAQ. The full variable domain, with the rest looked up from reference TRBV7-6 and TRBJ2-3, is GAGVSQSPRYKVTKRGQDVALRCDPISGHVSLYWYRQALGQGPEFLTYFNYEAQQDKSGLPNDRFSAERPEGSISTLTIQRTEQRDSAMYRCASSLAGGRGDTQYFGPGTRLTVL.

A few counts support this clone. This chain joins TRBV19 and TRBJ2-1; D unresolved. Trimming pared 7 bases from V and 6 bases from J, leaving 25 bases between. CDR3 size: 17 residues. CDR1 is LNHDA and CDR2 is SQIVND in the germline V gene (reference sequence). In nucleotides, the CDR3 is TGTGCCAGTACCGATGCAAGTGGGCACGTCGTGGTCAATGAGCAGTTCTTC. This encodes CASTDASGHVVVNEQFF.

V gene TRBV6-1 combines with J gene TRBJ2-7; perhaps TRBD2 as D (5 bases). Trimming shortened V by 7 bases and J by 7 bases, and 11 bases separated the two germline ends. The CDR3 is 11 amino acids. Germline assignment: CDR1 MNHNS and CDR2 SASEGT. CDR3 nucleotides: TGTGCCAGCAATCGGGGAACGGAGCAGTACTTC. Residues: CASNRGTEQYF.

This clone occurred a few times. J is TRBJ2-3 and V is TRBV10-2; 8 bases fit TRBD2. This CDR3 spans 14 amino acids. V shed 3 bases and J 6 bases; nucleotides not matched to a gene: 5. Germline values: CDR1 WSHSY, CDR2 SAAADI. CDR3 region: CASSDGGASDTQYF. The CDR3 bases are TGCGCCAGCAGTGACGGGGGGGCGTCGGATACGCAGTATTTT.

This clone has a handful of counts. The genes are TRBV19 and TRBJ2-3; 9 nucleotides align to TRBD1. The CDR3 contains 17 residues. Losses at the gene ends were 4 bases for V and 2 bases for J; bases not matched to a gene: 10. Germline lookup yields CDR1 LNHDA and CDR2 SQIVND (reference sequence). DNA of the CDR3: TGTGCCAGTAGTACTTCGGGACAGGGCATTAACACAGATACGCAGTATTTT. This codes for CASSTSGQGINTDTQYF.

The CDR3 DNA reads TGTGCCAGCAGTTTATTGGGGGGCAGGGATCAAAACTATGGCTACACCTTC. Protein: CASSLLGGRDQNYGYTF. V and J are TRBV28 and TRBJ1-2, with D perhaps TRBD1 (6 bases). CDR3 size: 17 residues. Germline V gives CDR1 MDHEN, CDR2 SYDVKM. The V end lost 1 base, the J end lost 2 bases, and 17 bases lay between the germline ends.

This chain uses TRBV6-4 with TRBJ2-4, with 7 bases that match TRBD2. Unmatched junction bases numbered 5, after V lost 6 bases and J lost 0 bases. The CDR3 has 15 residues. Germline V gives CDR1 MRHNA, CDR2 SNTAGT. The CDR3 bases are TGTGCCAGCAGGCGGGGGAGAAAAGCCAAAAACATTCAGTACTTC. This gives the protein CASRRGRKAKNIQYF.